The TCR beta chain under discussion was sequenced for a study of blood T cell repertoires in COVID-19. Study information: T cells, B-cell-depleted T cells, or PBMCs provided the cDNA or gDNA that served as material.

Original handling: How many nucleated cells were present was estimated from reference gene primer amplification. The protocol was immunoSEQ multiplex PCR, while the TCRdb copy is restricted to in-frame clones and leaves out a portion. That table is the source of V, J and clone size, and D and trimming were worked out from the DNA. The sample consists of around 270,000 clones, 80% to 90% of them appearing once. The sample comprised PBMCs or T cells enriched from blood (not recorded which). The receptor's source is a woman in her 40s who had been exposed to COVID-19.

CDR3: CSASRSSGLTDTQYF. The DNA of the CDR3 is TGCAGTGCTAGTAGGTCTAGCGGGCTCACAGATACGCAGTATTTT. This rearrangement joins TRBV20-1 to TRBJ2-3, with TRBD2 identical over 8 bases. Germline V lookup: CDR1 DFQATT, CDR2 SNEGSKA (reference sequence). The CDR3 spans 15 residues. V lost 3 bases, J lost 2 bases, and 7 bases stayed unmatched.